This T cell receptor (beta chain) stems from a study of shared clonotypes between healthy human individuals. Study-wide results and caveats: Apart from blood, nothing was sampled; tissue repertoires likely differ. A handful of donors had roughly 5% of their naive CD4 clonotypes in common.

Germline values: CDR1 MNHNS, CDR2 SASEGT. V lost 1 base and J lost 7, with 14 bases in between. There are 14 residues in the CDR3. Some clones are missing from TCRdb's copy, which holds only in-frame ones; the method was immunoSEQ multiplex PCR. The sample comprises 700,000 or so clones, 72% of which are singletons, and roughly 1.8% rests with the top ten. This clone was observed once. Its antigen is not identified. The sample taken for sequencing was memory CD4+ T cells sorted from blood. Stated subset: CD45RA-negative fraction. This TCR derives from a woman in her thirties in good health. This chain uses TRBV6-1 with TRBJ2-7; D not certain. The DNA for the CDR3 is TGTGCCAGCAGTGAAGAAGCCAGGATGAGGGAGCAGTACTTC. As protein: CASSEEARMREQYF.